This T cell receptor (beta chain) was sequenced during a study of a mutant IDH1 vaccine in newly diagnosed glioma. Germline CDR1 and CDR2: SNHLY and FYNNEI. The V end was cut by 3 bases, the J end by 0 bases, with 12 bases between. The CDR3 runs to 15 residues. Comments on this clone: Antigen specificity is unknown.

Time point described: week 35, safety follow-up. Doses of 300 ug of mutant IDH1 20-mer peptide were given with topical imiquimod. The study enrolled donors with new WHO grade 3 or 4 IDH1-mutant, ATRX-lost astrocytomas. Sequencing was performed with immunoSEQ multiplex PCR; in TCRdb, only in-frame clones are kept and a portion is missing. This sample has about 60,000 clones; roughly 80% occur once, and the top ten carry approximately 4.1%. The specimen was PBMCs, collected from a glioma patient whose treatment included an IDH1 peptide vaccine. The receptor comes from a man aged 30-40 years with glioma. V is TRBV2 and J is TRBJ2-7; TRBD1 might be the D (5 bases). The CDR3 DNA follows: TGTGCCAGCAGTGATGAAAGACAGAGCTCCTACGAGCAGTACTTC. It is translated as CASSDERQSSYEQYF.